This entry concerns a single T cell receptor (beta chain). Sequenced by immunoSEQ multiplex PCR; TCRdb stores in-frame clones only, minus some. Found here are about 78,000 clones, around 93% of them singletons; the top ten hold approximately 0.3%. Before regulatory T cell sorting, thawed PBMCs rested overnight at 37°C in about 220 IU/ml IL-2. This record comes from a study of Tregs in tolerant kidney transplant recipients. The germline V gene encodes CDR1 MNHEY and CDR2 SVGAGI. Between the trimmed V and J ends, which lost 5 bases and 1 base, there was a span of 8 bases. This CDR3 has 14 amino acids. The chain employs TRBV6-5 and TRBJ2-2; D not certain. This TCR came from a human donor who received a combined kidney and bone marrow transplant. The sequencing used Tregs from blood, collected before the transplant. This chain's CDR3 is CASSEHLNTGELFF. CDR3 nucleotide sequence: TGTGCCAGCAGTGAACACCTGAACACCGGGGAGCTGTTTTTT.